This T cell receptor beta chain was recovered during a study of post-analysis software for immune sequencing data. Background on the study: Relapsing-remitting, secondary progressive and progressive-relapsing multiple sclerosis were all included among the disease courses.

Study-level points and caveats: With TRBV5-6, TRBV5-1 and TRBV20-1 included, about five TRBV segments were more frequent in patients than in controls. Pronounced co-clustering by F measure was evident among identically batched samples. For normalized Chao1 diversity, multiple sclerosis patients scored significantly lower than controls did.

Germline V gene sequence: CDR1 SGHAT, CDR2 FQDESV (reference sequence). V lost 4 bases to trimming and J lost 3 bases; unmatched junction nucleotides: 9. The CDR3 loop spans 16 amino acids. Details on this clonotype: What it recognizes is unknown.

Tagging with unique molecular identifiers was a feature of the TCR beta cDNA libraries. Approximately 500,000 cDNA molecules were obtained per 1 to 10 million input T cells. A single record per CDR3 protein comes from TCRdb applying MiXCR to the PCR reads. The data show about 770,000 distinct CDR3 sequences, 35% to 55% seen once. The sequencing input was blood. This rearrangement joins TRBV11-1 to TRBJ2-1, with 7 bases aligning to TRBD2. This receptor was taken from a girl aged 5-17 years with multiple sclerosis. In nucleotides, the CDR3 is TGTGCCAGCAGCTCTCTAACGGGAGGCCTCTACAATGAGCAGTTCTTC. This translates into CASSSLTGGLYNEQFF.